The T cell receptor beta chain described here comes from a study of OX40 agonist ivuxolimab in advanced cancers. At the level of the study: At doses from 0.01 to 10 mg/kg, patients were given intravenous ivuxolimab every 2 weeks. Previous treatment with anti-PD-1, anti-PD-L1 or anti-CTLA-4 therapy was allowed; 40% had received some. Study results and caveats: Some of the nonresponding patients also showed low levels of normalized T-cell clonal expansion. Expanded clones were, on average, more numerous in CD8+ T cells than in CD4+.

Concerning this clone itself: Its target is not known.

The data were produced by immunoSEQ multiplex PCR, yet TCRdb's version contains in-frame clones alone and is incomplete. The top ten hold around 2% of the sample, which has about 60,000 clones, around 93% seen once. The CDR3 contains 15 residues. Germline V gene data show CDR1 as ENHRY and CDR2 as SYGVKD. Losses at the gene ends were 6 bases for V and 6 bases for J; bases not matched to a gene: 9. The V call is TRBV10-3, the J call TRBJ1-4; 8 bases agree with TRBD1. The sample consisted of CD4+ or CD8+ T cells sorted from blood, taken in a trial of the OX40 agonist ivuxolimab. The sequence came from an adult with an advanced solid tumor such as melanoma, head and neck, liver or kidney cancer. The CDR3 region has the DNA TGTGCCATCAGCCCTCGACAGGGGACCGATGAAAAACTGTTTTTT. Residues: CAISPRQGTDEKLFF.